This is a list of T cell receptor beta chains from one sample in a study of cytomegalovirus exposure and HLA in healthy donors. Profiled with immunoSEQ multiplex PCR; TCRdb holds only in-frame clones, not every one. The sample consists of some 150,000 clones, about three quarters of them appearing once. Input material: PBMCs. The receptors shown here come from a male donor in good health and CMV-seronegative. Each CDR3 is given with its conserved first and last residue. Fields, in order: D gene, clone size, V gene, J gene, CDR3 length, CDR3 protein, CDR3 DNA. The D gene is left open where the match is weak. Clone size is given for some rows only: seen once, a few or many times, or a class if the clone is expanded.

d_call: TRBD1; clone_size: .; v_call: TRBV30; j_call: TRBJ2-2; cdr3_length: 14; cdr3_aa: CAWGELTGTGELFF; cdr3_nt: TGTGCCTGGGGGGAGCTGACAGGGACCGGGGAGCTGTTTTTT
d_call: .; clone_size: .; v_call: TRBV6-5; j_call: TRBJ2-7; cdr3_length: 13; cdr3_aa: CASGAGRIYEQYF; cdr3_nt: TGTGCCAGCGGGGCAGGCCGGATCTACGAGCAGTACTTC
d_call: TRBD2; clone_size: .; v_call: TRBV7-2; j_call: TRBJ2-1; cdr3_length: 13; cdr3_aa: CASSPPSREEAFF; cdr3_nt: TGTGCCAGCAGCCCCCCATCGCGGGAGGAGGCGTTCTTC
d_call: .; clone_size: .; v_call: TRBV9; j_call: TRBJ2-1; cdr3_length: 13; cdr3_aa: CASRAGGDNEQFF; cdr3_nt: TGTGCCAGCAGGGCGGGCGGAGACAATGAGCAGTTCTTC
d_call: TRBD1; clone_size: .; v_call: TRBV5-4; j_call: TRBJ2-4; cdr3_length: 17; cdr3_aa: CASSPRGGRLDGNIQYF; cdr3_nt: TGTGCCAGCAGCCCCCGAGGGGGCCGCTTGGACGGAAACATTCAGTACTTC
d_call: TRBD1; clone_size: .; v_call: TRBV25-1; j_call: TRBJ1-5; cdr3_length: 16; cdr3_aa: CASSESGTGLYQPQHF; cdr3_nt: TGTGCCAGCAGTGAATCCGGGACAGGTCTTTATCAGCCCCAGCATTTT
d_call: .; clone_size: .; v_call: TRBV15; j_call: TRBJ2-3; cdr3_length: 15; cdr3_aa: CATSRAGTLTDTQYF; cdr3_nt: TGTGCCACCAGCAGAGCCGGGACTCTCACAGATACGCAGTATTTT
d_call: .; clone_size: .; v_call: TRBV19; j_call: TRBJ1-4; cdr3_length: 16; cdr3_aa: CASSSLARGTNEKLFF; cdr3_nt: TGTGCCAGTAGTAGCCTAGCCCGGGGAACTAATGAAAAACTGTTTTTT
d_call: .; clone_size: .; v_call: TRBV9; j_call: TRBJ1-1; cdr3_length: 16; cdr3_aa: CASSRSPVGPYTEAFF; cdr3_nt: TGTGCCAGCAGCCGCTCCCCCGTTGGGCCCTACACTGAAGCTTTCTTT
d_call: TRBD1; clone_size: .; v_call: TRBV11-2; j_call: TRBJ1-2; cdr3_length: 16; cdr3_aa: CASSLGGTDYNYGYTF; cdr3_nt: TGTGCCAGCAGCTTAGGTGGGACAGATTATAACTATGGCTACACCTTC
d_call: TRBD2; clone_size: .; v_call: TRBV7-9; j_call: TRBJ2-3; cdr3_length: 17; cdr3_aa: CASSAEGFSSGGATQYF; cdr3_nt: TGTGCCAGCAGCGCCGAGGGATTCTCTAGCGGGGGGGCTACGCAGTATTTT
d_call: TRBD1; clone_size: .; v_call: TRBV4-3; j_call: TRBJ1-3; cdr3_length: 16; cdr3_aa: CASSQDWTGPGSTIYF; cdr3_nt: TGCGCCAGCAGCCAAGATTGGACAGGGCCGGGAAGCACCATATATTTT
d_call: TRBD2; clone_size: few; v_call: TRBV5-4; j_call: TRBJ2-7; cdr3_length: 20; cdr3_aa: CASSLRPGTSGRVWAYEQYF; cdr3_nt: TGTGCCAGCAGCTTACGTCCCGGGACTAGCGGGAGGGTCTGGGCTTACGAGCAGTACTTC
d_call: TRBD1; clone_size: few; v_call: TRBV7-2; j_call: TRBJ1-5; cdr3_length: 15; cdr3_aa: CASSVGTASNQPQHF; cdr3_nt: TGTGCCAGCAGCGTTGGGACAGCTTCAAATCAGCCCCAGCATTTT
d_call: .; clone_size: .; v_call: TRBV4-2; j_call: TRBJ1-2; cdr3_length: 13; cdr3_aa: CASSEARNYGYTF; cdr3_nt: TGTGCCAGTAGTGAAGCCAGGAACTATGGCTACACCTTC
d_call: TRBD2; clone_size: .; v_call: TRBV7-3; j_call: TRBJ2-7; cdr3_length: 13; cdr3_aa: CASSTWTSSEQYF; cdr3_nt: TGTGCCAGCAGCACCTGGACTAGCTCCGAGCAGTACTTC
d_call: .; clone_size: .; v_call: TRBV5-1; j_call: TRBJ1-2; cdr3_length: 16; cdr3_aa: CASSSSAGLANYGYTF; cdr3_nt: TGCGCCAGCAGCTCAAGTGCAGGGTTGGCGAACTATGGCTACACCTTC
d_call: TRBD2; clone_size: few; v_call: TRBV7-9; j_call: TRBJ2-1; cdr3_length: 16; cdr3_aa: CASSLAGGSRRLEQFF; cdr3_nt: TGTGCCAGCAGCTTAGCAGGCGGGAGCCGCAGATTGGAGCAGTTCTTC
d_call: TRBD1; clone_size: .; v_call: TRBV19; j_call: TRBJ1-5; cdr3_length: 16; cdr3_aa: CASRSPGQGAYQPQHF; cdr3_nt: TGTGCCAGTAGGAGCCCGGGACAGGGGGCGTATCAGCCCCAGCATTTT
d_call: TRBD1; clone_size: .; v_call: TRBV6-6; j_call: TRBJ1-5; cdr3_length: 15; cdr3_aa: CASSYGGQGGQPQHF; cdr3_nt: TGTGCCAGCAGTTACGGCGGACAGGGCGGTCAGCCCCAGCATTTT
d_call: TRBD2; clone_size: .; v_call: TRBV6-5; j_call: TRBJ2-7; cdr3_length: 14; cdr3_aa: CASSIRSGSYEQYF; cdr3_nt: TGTGCCAGCAGTATACGTAGCGGGAGCTACGAGCAGTACTTC
d_call: .; clone_size: .; v_call: TRBV9; j_call: TRBJ1-1; cdr3_length: 14; cdr3_aa: CASSGTAINTEAFF; cdr3_nt: TGTGCCAGCAGCGGGACAGCGATAAACACTGAAGCTTTCTTT
d_call: .; clone_size: few; v_call: TRBV7-3; j_call: TRBJ2-5; cdr3_length: 13; cdr3_aa: CASSLVNLETQYF; cdr3_nt: TGTGCCAGCAGCTTAGTTAATTTGGAGACCCAGTACTTC
d_call: TRBD2; clone_size: .; v_call: TRBV4-3; j_call: TRBJ2-7; cdr3_length: 16; cdr3_aa: CASSQDWTSGGYEQYF; cdr3_nt: TGCGCCAGCAGCCAAGATTGGACTAGCGGGGGCTACGAGCAGTACTTC
d_call: .; clone_size: .; v_call: TRBV5-1; j_call: TRBJ2-3; cdr3_length: 15; cdr3_aa: CASADYDKSTDTQYF; cdr3_nt: TGCGCCAGCGCCGACTATGATAAGAGCACAGATACGCAGTATTTT
d_call: TRBD2; clone_size: .; v_call: TRBV30; j_call: TRBJ2-2; cdr3_length: 14; cdr3_aa: CAWKGTSSYGELFF; cdr3_nt: TGTGCCTGGAAAGGGACTAGCTCCTACGGGGAGCTGTTTTTT
d_call: .; clone_size: .; v_call: TRBV7-8; j_call: TRBJ2-7; cdr3_length: 13; cdr3_aa: CASSSYSGYEQYF; cdr3_nt: TGTGCCAGCAGTTCCTATAGCGGCTACGAGCAGTACTTC
d_call: TRBD2; clone_size: .; v_call: TRBV7-2; j_call: TRBJ2-3; cdr3_length: 14; cdr3_aa: CASGLGRAKDTQYF; cdr3_nt: TGTGCCAGCGGCCTGGGGAGGGCAAAAGATACGCAGTATTTT
d_call: .; clone_size: .; v_call: TRBV5-1; j_call: TRBJ1-3; cdr3_length: 14; cdr3_aa: CASSLAHSGNTIYF; cdr3_nt: TGCGCCAGCAGCTTGGCCCACTCTGGAAACACCATATATTTT
d_call: TRBD2; clone_size: .; v_call: TRBV19; j_call: TRBJ2-2; cdr3_length: 16; cdr3_aa: CASSIRASGRTGELFF; cdr3_nt: TGTGCCAGTAGTATTAGGGCTAGCGGGAGGACCGGGGAGCTGTTTTTT
d_call: .; clone_size: few; v_call: TRBV5-6; j_call: TRBJ2-7; cdr3_length: 15; cdr3_aa: CASSPPPPGGYEQYF; cdr3_nt: TGTGCCAGCAGCCCACCTCCGCCCGGGGGCTACGAGCAGTACTTC
d_call: .; clone_size: .; v_call: TRBV29-1; j_call: TRBJ1-1; cdr3_length: 14; cdr3_aa: CSASGAPGDTEAFF; cdr3_nt: TGCAGCGCAAGTGGAGCCCCGGGGGACACTGAAGCTTTCTTT
d_call: .; clone_size: .; v_call: TRBV18; j_call: TRBJ2-3; cdr3_length: 14; cdr3_aa: CASSPRGTTDTQYF; cdr3_nt: TGTGCCAGCTCACCAAGGGGGACCACAGATACGCAGTATTTT
d_call: TRBD2; clone_size: .; v_call: TRBV5-1; j_call: TRBJ2-1; cdr3_length: 16; cdr3_aa: CASSLEGLALGNEQFF; cdr3_nt: TGCGCCAGCAGCTTGGAAGGACTAGCTCTGGGGAATGAGCAGTTCTTC
d_call: .; clone_size: few; v_call: TRBV5-4; j_call: TRBJ2-1; cdr3_length: 14; cdr3_aa: CASSPTGGGDEQFF; cdr3_nt: TGTGCCAGCAGCCCAACTGGGGGGGGCGATGAGCAGTTCTTC
d_call: .; clone_size: .; v_call: TRBV19; j_call: TRBJ2-1; cdr3_length: 12; cdr3_aa: CASSIEGKVQFF; cdr3_nt: TGTGCCAGTAGTATAGAGGGCAAAGTGCAGTTCTTC
d_call: TRBD1; clone_size: .; v_call: TRBV6-4; j_call: TRBJ1-2; cdr3_length: 16; cdr3_aa: CASSDSPGQGTYGYTF; cdr3_nt: TGTGCCAGCAGTGACTCCCCGGGACAGGGGACTTATGGCTACACCTTC
d_call: .; clone_size: .; v_call: TRBV30; j_call: TRBJ2-3; cdr3_length: 13; cdr3_aa: CARTSGGADTQYF; cdr3_nt: TGTGCGCGGACTAGTGGGGGGGCGGATACGCAGTATTTT
d_call: TRBD1; clone_size: .; v_call: TRBV4-3; j_call: TRBJ2-3; cdr3_length: 14; cdr3_aa: CASSQGQGRYTQYF; cdr3_nt: TGCGCCAGCAGCCAAGGACAGGGGCGATATACGCAGTATTTT